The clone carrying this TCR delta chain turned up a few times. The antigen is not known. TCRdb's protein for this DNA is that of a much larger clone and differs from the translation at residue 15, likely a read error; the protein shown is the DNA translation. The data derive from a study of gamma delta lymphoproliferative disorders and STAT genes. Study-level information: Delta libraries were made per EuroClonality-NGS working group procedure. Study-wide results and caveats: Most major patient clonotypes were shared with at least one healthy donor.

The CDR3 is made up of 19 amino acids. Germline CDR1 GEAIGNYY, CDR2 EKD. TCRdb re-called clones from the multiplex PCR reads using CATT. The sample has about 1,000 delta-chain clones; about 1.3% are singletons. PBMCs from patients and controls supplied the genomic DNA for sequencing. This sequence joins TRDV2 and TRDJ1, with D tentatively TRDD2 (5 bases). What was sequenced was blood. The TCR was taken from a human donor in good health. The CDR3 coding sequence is TGTGCCTGTGACACCGTTGGTGCGGATTACGGCTCTTCCACCGGTAAACTCATCTTT. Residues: CACDTVGADYGSSTGKLIF.